A single sample gave rise to the 10 T cell receptor beta chains below, sequenced in a study of CD8+ T cells in alopecia areata. Extracted RNA was reverse transcribed, and the resulting cDNA served as sequencing template. Repertoires were generated with immunoSEQ multiplex PCR, while TCRdb's copy carries only in-frame clones and drops some. The sample consists of some 190,000 clones, more than 55% of them appearing once. The sample's treatment: oral pan-JAK inhibitor, 5-10 mg twice daily. This specimen was CD4+ T cells sorted from blood, taken around week 44, from a patient treated with tofacitinib. These receptors came from a human donor with alopecia areata.

The V and J genes are TRBV11-2 and TRBJ2-2; 14 bases align to TRBD2. CDR3 size: 16 residues. Looked up from germline, CDR1 is SGHAT and CDR2 is FQNNGV. V trimming: 5 bases; J trimming: 6 bases; junction bases outside the gene matches: 5. The CDR3 coding sequence is TGTGCCAGCAGCCGGACTAGCGGGGGGACTGCCGGGGAGCTGTTTTTT. Translated: CASSRTSGGTAGELFF.

This sequence joins TRBV6-5 and TRBJ2-7, with 10 bases matching TRBD1. This CDR3 has 14 amino acids. Germline CDR1 and CDR2: MNHEY and SVGAGI. V lost 6 bases and J lost 2; bases outside the gene matches: 4. CDR3 sequence reads: CASRRTGGTYEQYF. The CDR3 region has the DNA TGTGCCAGCAGGCGGACAGGGGGAACCTACGAGCAGTACTTC.

The V and J genes are TRBV5-1 and TRBJ1-5; the D is unclear. V was shortened by 4 bases and J by 3 bases, with 11 bases between the two germline ends. The CDR3 is 14 residues long. The germline CDR1 and CDR2 sequences are SGHRS and YFSETQ. The CDR3 loop reads CASSPSPANQPQHF. CDR3 coding DNA: TGCGCCAGCAGCCCCTCCCCCGCCAATCAGCCCCAGCATTTT.

In this sample, this clone turned up once. The rearrangement uses TRBV7-8 and TRBJ2-1; 7 positions match TRBD2. V dropped 0 bases and J dropped 8; count of bases not matched to a gene: 7. Germline V lookup: CDR1 SGHVS, CDR2 FQNEAQ. The CDR3 loop spans 15 amino acids. DNA of the CDR3: TGTGCCAGCAGCTTAGCCCAAATGGGGGGGGATGAGCAGTTCTTC. This codes for CASSLAQMGGDEQFF.

With regard to this clone: Other DNA sequences in this specimen translate into the identical CDR3. This rearrangement joins TRBV20-1 to TRBJ2-5; unclear D gene. The CDR3 length is 10 residues. CDR1 is DFQATT and CDR2 is SNEGSKA in the germline V gene (reference sequence). The V gene lost 2 bases and the J gene lost 4 bases, with 2 bases spanning the gap. The CDR3 DNA reads as TGCAGTGCTAGAAGAGAGACCCAGTACTTC. Translating it yields CSARRETQYF.

The rearrangement uses TRBV10-3 and TRBJ2-7; 8 bases are shared with TRBD2. The junction had 7 bases not matched to a gene; V was cut back by 6 bases and J by 3 bases. Germline CDR1 is ENHRY and CDR2 is SYGVKD. The CDR3 is made up of 14 amino acids. The CDR3 coding sequence is TGTGCCATCAGCCCCGGGGGGGTCAGCTACGAGCAGTACTTC. It is translated as CAISPGGVSYEQYF.

This clone was counted only a few times. The V call is TRBV7-8, the J call TRBJ2-3; 8 bases are a match to TRBD2. Germline values: CDR1 SGHVS, CDR2 FQNEAQ. There are 17 residues in the CDR3. V shed 5 bases and J 0 bases; nucleotides not matched to a gene: 10. Here the CDR3 DNA reads TGTGCCAGCAGCCCCGCGGCCGGGACTAGAAGCACAGATACGCAGTATTTT. Protein product: CASSPAAGTRSTDTQYF.

This clone has more than one count but fewer than ten. The chain is built from TRBV9 and TRBJ2-3; 7 positions agree with TRBD2. The CDR3 covers 14 residues. CDR1 is SGDLS and CDR2 is YYNGEE in the germline V gene. The J segment lost 5 bases and the V segment lost 0 bases, leaving 3 bases of the junction unmatched. Here the CDR3 DNA reads TGTGCCAGCAGCGTAGCCGGCGGGGGAGATACGCAGTATTTT. Its translation: CASSVAGGGDTQYF.

The chain couples TRBV19 to TRBJ1-5, with TRBD1 matching over 7 bases. The CDR3 contains 15 residues. CDR1 is LNHDA and CDR2 is SQIVND in the germline V gene (reference sequence). With V trimmed by 6 bases and J by 3 bases, 8 bases remained unmatched. The CDR3 bases are TGTGCCAGTAGAAATCGGGGACAGAACAATCAGCCCCAGCATTTT. Translation: CASRNRGQNNQPQHF.

This chain joins TRBV5-1 and TRBJ1-2, with unresolved D. This CDR3 region has 13 residues. V lost 2 bases and J lost 6, with 11 bases in between. Germline CDR1 is SGHRS and CDR2 is YFSETQ. The CDR3 spells CASSFTEPDGYTF. The CDR3 nucleotides read TGCGCCAGCAGCTTTACAGAACCGGATGGCTACACCTTC.